A single sample gave rise to the 23 T cell receptor beta chains below, sequenced in a study of metastatic and nonmetastatic thyroid tumors (dated by TCRdb to 2020 to 2021). Library preparation used PCR. The instrument given in TCRdb is Illumina HiSeq 4000. TCRdb trimmed the raw reads at Q25, called clones with MiXCR and kept productive beta chains. Recorded for this sample are about 41,000 clones; approximately 25% of them occurred a single time. Roughly 15% of the sample goes to the ten largest clones. Before undergoing thyroid surgery, none of the patients had been given any kind of treatment. The sample consisted of tumor tissue. The receptors were gathered from a female donor with papillary thyroid cancer or a benign thyroid nodule (not recorded which). Some clones in this sample may be carry-over from other donors' samples.

This clone was seen a handful of times. V and J are TRBV12-3 or TRBV12-4 and TRBJ2-7; D gene ambiguous. V gave up 10 bases and J gave up 5 bases, with 15 bases separating them. The CDR3 covers 12 residues. CDR3 nucleotides: TGTGCCATCAGCTTTCTCCCAGACGAGCAGTACTTC. This gives the protein CAISFLPDEQYF.

The chain carries TRBV3-1 and TRBJ1-5; perhaps TRBD1 as D (5 bases). Trimming took off 1 base at V and 4 bases at J, with 8 bases between the two ends. The CDR3 is made up of 14 amino acids. Germline-derived CDR1 and CDR2 are LGHDT and YNNKEL (reference sequence). The CDR3 nucleotides read TGTGCCAGCAGCCAAGCAGGGAATAATCAGCCCCAGCATTTT. Amino acid sequence: CASSQAGNNQPQHF.

The rearrangement links TRBV28 to TRBJ1-1, with 7 bases that match TRBD1. The V and J ends lost 6 bases and 0 bases, in that order; junction bases with no gene match: 10. From germline, CDR1 is MDHEN and CDR2 SYDVKM. This CDR3 is 16 amino acids long. The CDR3 is CASSPMKTGLNTEAFF. The CDR3 nucleotides are TGTGCCAGCAGCCCTATGAAGACAGGGTTGAACACTGAAGCTTTCTTT.

There are a few counts of this clone. The chain links TRBV10-3 to TRBJ2-7; D is unclear. V gave up 10 bases and J gave up 2 bases, with 15 bases separating them. The CDR3 consists of 13 residues. Germline CDR1 reads ENHRY; CDR2 reads SYGVKD. DNA for the CDR3: TGTGCCACCAGACCCAGCGAAACCTACGAGCAGTACTTC. As protein: CATRPSETYEQYF.

This clone was found many times. The chain couples TRBV19 to TRBJ1-2; 8 positions match TRBD1. CDR1 and CDR2 (germline): LNHDA, SQIVND (reference sequence). The CDR3 sequence is 13 residues long. J was trimmed by 3 bases and V by 9 bases; bases with no gene match: 6. DNA of the CDR3: TGTGCCAGCCAATACAGGGGGGACTATGGCTACACCTTC. This gives the protein CASQYRGDYGYTF.

J is TRBJ1-2 and V is TRBV6-1; D is undetermined. CDR1 is MNHNS, CDR2 SASEGT, per germline. Deletions cut 1 base from V and 3 bases from J, with 9 bases between. The CDR3 is 14 amino acids. CDR3 coding DNA: TGTGCCAGCAGTGAAGGGACGGCCGACTATGGCTACACCTTC. The encoded protein is CASSEGTADYGYTF.

This clone was counted only a few times. This chain connects TRBV6-1 to TRBJ2-7; 9 positions match TRBD1. V lost 5 bases, J lost 7 bases, and 12 bases stayed unmatched. This CDR3 region has 15 residues. Germline lookup yields CDR1 MNHNS and CDR2 SASEGT. The CDR3 here is CASSTLGQGGVEQYF. Written as DNA, the CDR3 is TGTGCCAGCAGTACCTTGGGACAGGGTGGGGTGGAGCAGTACTTC.

This clone was seen at least ten times. The CDR3 nucleotides are TGTGCCAGCAGCTTAAGGACAGAGAACACTGAAGCTTTCTTT. This encodes CASSLRTENTEAFF. The chain links TRBV5-5 to TRBJ1-1, with a tentative D call TRBD1 (6 bases). Germline lookup yields CDR1 SGHKS and CDR2 YYEKEE (reference sequence). The CDR3 runs to 14 residues. Trimming cost V 2 bases and J 1 base, with 9 bases left between them.

This clone has a handful of counts. The genes are TRBV12-3 or TRBV12-4 and TRBJ1-3; no firm D call. The CDR3 contains 13 residues. V gave up 6 bases and J gave up 0 bases, with 6 bases separating them. The chain's CDR3 is CASSRYSGNTIYF. The CDR3 bases are TGTGCCAGCAGCCGGTACTCTGGAAACACCATATATTTT.

This clone was recorded at least ten times. The rearrangement uses TRBV7-3 and TRBJ2-3, with TRBD2 matching over 10 bases. CDR3 size: 14 residues. The germline V gene has CDR1 SGHTA and CDR2 FQGTGA. V was clipped by 5 bases and J by 5 bases; unmatched bases: 4. CDR3 residues: CASSPSGREDTQYF. In DNA form, the CDR3 reads TGTGCCAGCAGCCCAAGCGGGAGGGAAGATACGCAGTATTTT. Full variable domain (outside the CDR3, taken from reference TRBV7-3 and TRBJ2-3): GAGVSQTPSNKVTEKGKYVELRCDPISGHTALYWYRQSLGQGPEFLIYFQGTGAADDSGLPNDRFFAVRPEGSVSTLKIQRTERGDSAVYLCASSPSGREDTQYFGPGTRLTVL.

This chain joins TRBV6-1 and TRBJ1-2; tentative D call: TRBD1 (6 bases). From germline, CDR1 is MNHNS and CDR2 SASEGT. The CDR3 length is 14 residues. V lost 4 bases to trimming and J lost 4 bases, with 13 bases between them. CDR3 DNA: TGTGCCAGCAGTGTCAGGGACAAACTCTATGGCTACACCTTC. This encodes CASSVRDKLYGYTF.

This clone was observed a single time. This sequence joins TRBV20-1 and TRBJ2-7, with a tentative D call TRBD2 (6 bases). Germline CDR1 reads DFQATT; CDR2 reads SNEGSKA (reference sequence). V lost 5 bases and J 0 bases, leaving 11 bases between the germline ends. This CDR3 contains 13 residues. The CDR3 spells CSAPGLYSYEQYF. The DNA of the CDR3 is TGCAGTGCTCCGGGACTCTACTCCTACGAGCAGTACTTC.

This clone has ten or more counts. V usage is TRBV27 and J usage is TRBJ2-1; a possible D gene is TRBD2 (7 bases). The CDR3 consists of 15 residues. CDR1 MNHEY and CDR2 SMNVEV come from the germline V gene (reference sequence). The ends were cut back, 5 bases at V and 5 bases at J, with 16 bases in the middle. CDR3 in amino acids: CASSPRLAGDNEQFF. CDR3 coding DNA: TGTGCCAGCAGTCCTAGACTAGCAGGGGACAATGAGCAGTTCTTC.

In this sample, this clone turned up many times. The gene calls are TRBV11-3 and TRBJ2-6; D remains ambiguous. In germline, CDR1 is SGHNT, CDR2 YENEEA. The CDR3 is 13 residues long. V lost 2 bases, J lost 3 bases, and 2 bases lay in between. The CDR3 sequence is CASSLNGANVLTF. In DNA form, the CDR3 reads TGTGCCAGCAGCTTAAATGGGGCCAACGTCCTGACTTTC.

This clone showed up just a few times. A read error may account for a junction end that differs from germline. The J gene is TRBJ1-2, the V gene TRBV20-1; no firm D call. CDR3 length equals 8 residues. The germline V gene encodes CDR1 DFQATT and CDR2 SNEGSKA (reference sequence). The CDR3 here is CSARDSRF. The CDR3 DNA is TGCAGTGCTAGAGACTCACGATTC.

The chain carries TRBV11-3 and TRBJ2-3; D is uncertain. Germline-derived CDR1 and CDR2 are SGHNT and YENEEA. The ends were cut back, 1 base at V and 4 bases at J, with 3 bases in the middle. CDR3 length equals 12 residues. CDR3 residues: CASSLVPDTQYF. DNA of the CDR3: TGTGCCAGCAGCTTAGTTCCAGATACGCAGTATTTT.

The V call is TRBV28, the J call TRBJ1-2, with unresolved D. This CDR3 is built from 12 residues. V shed 7 bases and J shed 5 bases, with 11 bases lying between them. Germline V gene lookup returns CDR1 MDHEN and CDR2 SYDVKM. The CDR3 is CASTMGRYGYTF. The CDR3, as DNA: TGTGCCAGCACGATGGGGAGGTATGGCTACACCTTC.

This clone occurred many times. With a much larger clone just one base away, this may be a read error. This chain joins TRBV5-8 and TRBJ1-6; 8 nucleotides match TRBD1. CDR1 is SGHTS, CDR2 YDEGEE, per germline. After removal of 1 base from V and 4 bases from J, the junction contained 4 bases not matched to a gene. CDR3 size: 16 residues. The CDR3 spells CASSLYQGAYNSPLHF. The CDR3 DNA sequence: TGTGCCAGCAGCTTGTATCAGGGGGCGTATAATTCACCCCTCCACTTT.

This clone was observed at least ten times. The chain recombines TRBV2 with TRBJ1-6, with D possibly TRBD1 on 5 matching bases. V was pared by 10 bases and J by 2 bases, with 9 bases between. The germline V gene has CDR1 SNHLY and CDR2 FYNNEI. The length of the CDR3 is 13 residues. For the CDR3, the DNA is TGTGCCACTCGACAGACCTATAATTCACCCCTCCACTTT. Encoded protein: CATRQTYNSPLHF.

This clone was counted only a few times. V gene TRBV6-6 combines with J gene TRBJ1-1; no clear D gene. CDR3 length equals 15 residues. V was pared by 0 bases and J by 5 bases, with 13 bases between. CDR1 and CDR2 from the germline V gene are MNHNY and SVGAGI (reference sequence). The CDR3 DNA reads as TGTGCCAGCAGTTACTCCCTGGAAACAAAAACTGAAGCTTTCTTT. Residues: CASSYSLETKTEAFF.

This clone was seen many times. The chain links TRBV6-4 to TRBJ1-1, with D perhaps TRBD1 (6 bases). Germline V gives CDR1 MRHNA, CDR2 SNTAGT. Trimming shortened V by 6 bases and J by 1 base, and 15 bases separated the two germline ends. This CDR3 has 15 amino acids. The CDR3 loop reads CASRAEWTANTEAFF. The CDR3, as DNA: TGTGCCAGCAGAGCCGAATGGACAGCGAACACTGAAGCTTTCTTT.

This clone counts as hyperexpanded (1% or more). The chain combines TRBV15 with TRBJ2-7; D not certain. Between the trimmed V and J ends, which lost 0 bases and 6 bases, there was a span of 6 bases. Germline-derived CDR1 and CDR2 are LNHNV and YYDKDF (reference sequence). The CDR3 runs 12 residues. This CDR3 is CATSRDETEQYF. For the CDR3, the DNA is TGTGCCACCAGCAGAGATGAGACCGAGCAGTACTTC.

In its sample, this clone was seen many times. Possible read error: a much larger clone is one base away. This chain joins TRBV7-2 and TRBJ1-2; D remains unclear. V lost 8 bases to trimming and J lost 1 base, with 14 bases between them. Germline values: CDR1 SGHTA, CDR2 FQGNSA. This CDR3 comprises 14 residues. The chain's CDR3 is CASGAREGNYGYTF. Written as DNA, the CDR3 is TGTGCCAGCGGCGCCCGGGAGGGTAACTATGGCTACACCTTC.